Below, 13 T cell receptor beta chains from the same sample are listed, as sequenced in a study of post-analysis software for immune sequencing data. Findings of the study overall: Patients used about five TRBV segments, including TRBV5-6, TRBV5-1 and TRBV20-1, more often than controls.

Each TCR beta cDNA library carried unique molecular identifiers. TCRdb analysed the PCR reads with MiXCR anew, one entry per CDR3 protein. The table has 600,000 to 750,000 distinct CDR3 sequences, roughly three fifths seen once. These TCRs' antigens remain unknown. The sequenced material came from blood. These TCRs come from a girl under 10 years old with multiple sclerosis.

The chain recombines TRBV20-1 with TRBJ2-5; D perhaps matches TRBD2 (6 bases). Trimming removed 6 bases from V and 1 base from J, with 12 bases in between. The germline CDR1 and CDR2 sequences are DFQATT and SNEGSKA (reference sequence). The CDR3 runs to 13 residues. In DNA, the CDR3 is TGCAGTGCGCGTTGGCGGGGCCAAGAGACCCAGTACTTC. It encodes CSARWRGQETQYF.

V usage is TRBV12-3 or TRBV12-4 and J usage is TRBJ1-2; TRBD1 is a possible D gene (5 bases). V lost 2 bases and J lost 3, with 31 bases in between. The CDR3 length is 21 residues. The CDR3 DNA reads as TGTGCCAGCAGTTTAAGCGTCATGGGGTTTTGGGCGGGGGAAGGGGACTATGGCTACACCTTC. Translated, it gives CASSLSVMGFWAGEGDYGYTF.

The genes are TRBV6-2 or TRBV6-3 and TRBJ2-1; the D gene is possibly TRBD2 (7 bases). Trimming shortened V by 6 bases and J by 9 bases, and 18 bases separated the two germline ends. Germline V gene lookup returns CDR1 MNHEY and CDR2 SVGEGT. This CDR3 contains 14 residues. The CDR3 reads CASRTTGGAGEQFF. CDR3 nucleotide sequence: TGTGCCAGCAGAACGACTGGGGGGGCGGGTGAGCAGTTCTTC.

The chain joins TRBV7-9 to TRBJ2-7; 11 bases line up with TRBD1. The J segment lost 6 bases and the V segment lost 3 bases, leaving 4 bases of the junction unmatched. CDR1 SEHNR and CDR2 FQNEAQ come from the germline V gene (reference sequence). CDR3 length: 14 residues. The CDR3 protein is CASSFGTGGGEQYF. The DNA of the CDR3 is TGTGCCAGCAGCTTTGGGACAGGGGGTGGCGAGCAGTACTTC. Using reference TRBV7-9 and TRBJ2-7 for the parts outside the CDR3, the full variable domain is DTGVSQNPRHKITKRGQNVTFRCDPISEHNRLYWYRQTLGQGPEFLTYFQNEAQLEKSRLLSDRFSAERPKGSFSTLEIQRTEQGDSAMYLCASSFGTGGGEQYFGPGTRLTVT.

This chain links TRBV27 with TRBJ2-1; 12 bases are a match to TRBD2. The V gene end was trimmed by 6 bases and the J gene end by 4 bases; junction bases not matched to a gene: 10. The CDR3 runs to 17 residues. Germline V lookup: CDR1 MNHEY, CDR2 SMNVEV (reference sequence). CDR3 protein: CASSFRTSGALYNEQFF. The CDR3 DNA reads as TGTGCCAGCAGCTTCCGGACTAGCGGGGCCCTTTACAATGAGCAGTTCTTC.

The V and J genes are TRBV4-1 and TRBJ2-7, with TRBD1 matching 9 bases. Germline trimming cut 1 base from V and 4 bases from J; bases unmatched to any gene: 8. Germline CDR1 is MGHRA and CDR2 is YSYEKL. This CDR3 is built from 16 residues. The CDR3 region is CASSQGGGQGRYEQYF. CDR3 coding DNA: TGCGCCAGCAGCCAAGGCGGAGGACAGGGGAGATACGAGCAGTACTTC.

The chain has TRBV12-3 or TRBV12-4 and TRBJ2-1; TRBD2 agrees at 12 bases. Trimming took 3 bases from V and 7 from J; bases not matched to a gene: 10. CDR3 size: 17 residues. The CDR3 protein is CASSFSTAGTSGNEQFF. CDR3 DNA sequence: TGTGCCAGCAGTTTTTCCACCGCCGGGACTAGCGGGAATGAGCAGTTCTTC.

The CDR3 sequence is CASSVGTSGGYEQFF. In DNA form, the CDR3 reads TGTGCCAGCAGCGTAGGGACTAGCGGGGGGTATGAGCAGTTCTTC. The V call is TRBV9, the J call TRBJ2-1, with 14 bases lining up with TRBD2. The junction had 1 base not matched to a gene; V was cut back by 0 bases and J by 8 bases. The CDR3 totals 15 residues. The germline gives CDR1 SGDLS, CDR2 YYNGEE.

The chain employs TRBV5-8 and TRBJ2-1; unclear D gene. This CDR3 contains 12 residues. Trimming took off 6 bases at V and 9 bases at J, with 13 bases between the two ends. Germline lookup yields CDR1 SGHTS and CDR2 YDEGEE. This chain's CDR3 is CASTPPWAEQFF. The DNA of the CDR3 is TGTGCCAGCACCCCCCCATGGGCTGAGCAGTTCTTC.

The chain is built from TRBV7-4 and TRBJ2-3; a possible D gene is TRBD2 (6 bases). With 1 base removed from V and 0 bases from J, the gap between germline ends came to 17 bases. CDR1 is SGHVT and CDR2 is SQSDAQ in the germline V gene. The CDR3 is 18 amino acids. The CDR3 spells CASSLDPLSSASTDTQYF. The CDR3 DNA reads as TGTGCCAGCAGCTTAGACCCGCTTTCTAGCGCCAGCACAGATACGCAGTATTTT.

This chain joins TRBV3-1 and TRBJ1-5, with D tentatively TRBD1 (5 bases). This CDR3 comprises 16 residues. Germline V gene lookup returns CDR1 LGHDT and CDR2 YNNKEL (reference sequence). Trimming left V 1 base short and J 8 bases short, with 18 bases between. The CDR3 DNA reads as TGTGCCAGCAGCCAAGTAGGCGAAGGAGGAGGGGAGCCCCAGCATTTT. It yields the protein CASSQVGEGGGEPQHF.

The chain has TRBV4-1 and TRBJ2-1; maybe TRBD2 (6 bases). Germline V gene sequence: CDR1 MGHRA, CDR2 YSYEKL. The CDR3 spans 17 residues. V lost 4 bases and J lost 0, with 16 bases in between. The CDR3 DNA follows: TGCGCCAGCAGCCCCCCTTTTCGGGGGAGCTCCTACAATGAGCAGTTCTTC. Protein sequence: CASSPPFRGSSYNEQFF.

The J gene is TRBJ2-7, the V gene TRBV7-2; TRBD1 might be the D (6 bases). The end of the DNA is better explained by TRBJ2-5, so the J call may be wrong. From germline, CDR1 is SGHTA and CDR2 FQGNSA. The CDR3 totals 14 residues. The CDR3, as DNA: TGTGCCAGCAGCTTCAGGGGAAACCAAGAGACCCAGTACTTC. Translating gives CASSFRGNQETQYF.